This TCR beta chain stems from a study of cytomegalovirus exposure and HLA in healthy donors. Study findings and constraints: Other equally common chains were less clonally expanded than HLA-associated TCR beta chains, a later analysis showed. Being productive about 87% or about 30% of the time was typical of most TCR beta V segments in an earlier analysis. Later analysis showed most CMV-associated TCR beta chains appearing HLA-restricted.

The PCR contained 60 Vbeta and 13 Jbeta primers. Clones were read by immunoSEQ multiplex PCR, and TCRdb kept only the in-frame ones, dropping some. The sample gives 130,000 to 150,000 clones, 80% to 85% of which show up once; roughly 3.4% is in the top ten. Comment on this clone: The antigen is undetermined.

The receptor was isolated from a male donor in good health and CMV-seronegative. The sample consisted of PBMCs.

Written as DNA, the CDR3 is TGTGCCAGCAAGTTTAGACTAGCGGCCTCCTACGAGCAGTACTTC. It yields the protein CASKFRLAASYEQYF. The chain combines TRBV27 with TRBJ2-7, with TRBD2 matching 9 bases. CDR1 and CDR2 from the germline V gene are MNHEY and SMNVEV (reference sequence). The CDR3 totals 15 residues. V was pared by 7 bases and J by 0 bases, with 7 bases of the junction left unmatched.